This note documents a single T cell receptor beta chain sequence. There is no known antigen for this receptor. No much larger clone is present one base from it, and per-base qualities are unavailable. This record comes from a study of T cell changes during pregnancy in multiple sclerosis (dated by TCRdb to the late 2010s). About the study as a whole: The study examined how the T cell repertoire changed over the course of pregnancy in women with multiple sclerosis.

Receptor libraries were prepared by the immunoSEQ multiplex PCR assay. This is the immuneACCESS table as TCRdb keeps it, with only in-frame sequences that have V and J called. A part of the clones is gone; compared with another copy, unresolved V genes explain less than half, and the rest is unexplained. The sample has 55,000 to 85,000 clones on record, around 90% of them singletons. The top ten clonotypes cover approximately 2% of the sample. The clonotype originates from a female donor with multiple sclerosis, enrolled in a pregnancy study. Source: peripheral blood, taken in the second trimester of pregnancy.

This receptor has the CDR3 CASSGLDSGIYNEQFF. The nucleotides read TGCGCCAGCAGTGGCCTTGATAGCGGAATCTACAATGAGCAGTTCTTC. The rearranged segments are TRBV10-1 and TRBJ2-1; the D segment could be TRBD2, given 6 matching bases. Looking up the germline V gene (reference sequence) yields CDR1 WNHNN and CDR2 SYGVQD. Measured from the cysteine to the phenylalanine, the CDR3 is 16 residues long. Only CDR3 DNA is held: 48 bases, read in frame from base 1. V sheds 4 bases and J sheds 3 bases, leaving 16 bases between their ends.